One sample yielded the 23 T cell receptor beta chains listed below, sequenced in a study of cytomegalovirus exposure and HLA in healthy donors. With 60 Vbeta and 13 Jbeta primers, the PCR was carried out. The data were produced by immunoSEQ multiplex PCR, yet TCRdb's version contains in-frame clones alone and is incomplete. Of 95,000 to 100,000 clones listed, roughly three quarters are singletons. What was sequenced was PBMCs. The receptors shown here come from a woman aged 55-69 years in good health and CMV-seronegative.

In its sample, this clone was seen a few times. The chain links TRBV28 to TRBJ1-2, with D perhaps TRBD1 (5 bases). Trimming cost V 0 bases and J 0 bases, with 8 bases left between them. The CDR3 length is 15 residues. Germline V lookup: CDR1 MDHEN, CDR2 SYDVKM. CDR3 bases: TGTGCCAGCAGTTTATGGACAGACGCTAACTATGGCTACACCTTC. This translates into CASSLWTDANYGYTF.

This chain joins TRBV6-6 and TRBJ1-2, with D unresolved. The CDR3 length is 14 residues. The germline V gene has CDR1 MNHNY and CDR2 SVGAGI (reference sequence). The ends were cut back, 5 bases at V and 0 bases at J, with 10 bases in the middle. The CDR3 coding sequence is TGTGCCAGCAGTAACCGGGATTCTAACTATGGCTACACCTTC. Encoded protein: CASSNRDSNYGYTF.

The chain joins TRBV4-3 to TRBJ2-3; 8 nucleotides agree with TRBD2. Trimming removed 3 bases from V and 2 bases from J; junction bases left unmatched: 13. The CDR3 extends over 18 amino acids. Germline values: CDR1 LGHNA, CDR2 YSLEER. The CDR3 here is CASSHPSGREADTDTQYF. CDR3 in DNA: TGCGCCAGCAGCCATCCCAGTGGGCGGGAGGCGGACACAGATACGCAGTATTTT.

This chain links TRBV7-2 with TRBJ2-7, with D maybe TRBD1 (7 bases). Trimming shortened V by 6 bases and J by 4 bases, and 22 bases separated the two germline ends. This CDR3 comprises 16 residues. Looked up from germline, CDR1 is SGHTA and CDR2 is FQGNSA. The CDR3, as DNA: TGTGCCAGCAGTCAACCTCAATCAGGGGGGAGATACGAGCAGTACTTC. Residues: CASSQPQSGGRYEQYF. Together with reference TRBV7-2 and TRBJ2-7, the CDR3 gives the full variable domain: GAGVSQSPSNKVTEKGKDVELRCDPISGHTALYWYRQSLGQGLEFLIYFQGNSAPDKSGLPSDRFSAERTGGSVSTLTIQRTQQEDSAVYLCASSQPQSGGRYEQYFGPGTRLTVT.

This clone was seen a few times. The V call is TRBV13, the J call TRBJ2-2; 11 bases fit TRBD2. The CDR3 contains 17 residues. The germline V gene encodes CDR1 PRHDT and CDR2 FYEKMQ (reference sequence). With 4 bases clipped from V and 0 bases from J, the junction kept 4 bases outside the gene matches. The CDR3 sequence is CASSSPLAGANTGELFF. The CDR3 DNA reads TGTGCCAGCAGCTCCCCACTAGCGGGAGCGAACACCGGGGAGCTGTTTTTT.

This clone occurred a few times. This chain's CDR3 is CSVGQVNEQFF. The CDR3 DNA reads as TGCAGCGTTGGACAGGTCAATGAGCAGTTCTTC. This chain connects TRBV29-1 to TRBJ2-1, with D perhaps TRBD1 (6 bases). The CDR3 is 11 residues long. Between the trimmed V and J ends, which lost 4 bases and 6 bases, there was a span of 7 bases. Germline V lookup: CDR1 SQVTM, CDR2 ANQGSEA.

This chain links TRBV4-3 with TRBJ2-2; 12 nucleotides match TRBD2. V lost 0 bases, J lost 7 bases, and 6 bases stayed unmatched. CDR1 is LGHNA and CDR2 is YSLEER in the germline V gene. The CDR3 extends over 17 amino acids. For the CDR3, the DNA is TGCGCCAGCAGCCAAGAGTGGCTAGCGGGAGGGATCGGGGAGCTGTTTTTT. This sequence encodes CASSQEWLAGGIGELFF.

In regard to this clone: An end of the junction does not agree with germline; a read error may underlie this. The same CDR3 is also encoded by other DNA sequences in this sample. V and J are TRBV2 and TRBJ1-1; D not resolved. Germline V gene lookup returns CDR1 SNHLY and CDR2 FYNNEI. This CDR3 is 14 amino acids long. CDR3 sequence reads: CASNSARMNTEAFF. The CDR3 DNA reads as TGTGCCAGCAACTCGGCGAGGATGAACACTGAGGCTTTCTTT.

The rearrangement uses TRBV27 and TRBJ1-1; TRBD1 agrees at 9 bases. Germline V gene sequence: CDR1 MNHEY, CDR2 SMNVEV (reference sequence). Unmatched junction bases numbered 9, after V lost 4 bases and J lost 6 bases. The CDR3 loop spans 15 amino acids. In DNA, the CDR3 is TGTGCCAGCAGTTCAAGGAACAGGGGGCGTTCTGAAGCTTTCTTT. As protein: CASSSRNRGRSEAFF.

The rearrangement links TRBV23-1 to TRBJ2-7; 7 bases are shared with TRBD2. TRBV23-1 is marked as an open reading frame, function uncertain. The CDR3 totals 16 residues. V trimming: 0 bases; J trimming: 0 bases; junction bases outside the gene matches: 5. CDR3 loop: CASSQSGLGSSYEQYF. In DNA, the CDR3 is TGCGCCAGCAGTCAATCTGGACTAGGGAGCTCCTACGAGCAGTACTTC.

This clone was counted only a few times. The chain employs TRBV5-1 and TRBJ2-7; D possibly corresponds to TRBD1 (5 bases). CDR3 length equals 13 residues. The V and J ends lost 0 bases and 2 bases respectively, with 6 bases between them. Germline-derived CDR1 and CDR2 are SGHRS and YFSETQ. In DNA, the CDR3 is TGCGCCAGCAGCTTGGCCAGGGCCTACGAGCAGTACTTC. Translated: CASSLARAYEQYF.

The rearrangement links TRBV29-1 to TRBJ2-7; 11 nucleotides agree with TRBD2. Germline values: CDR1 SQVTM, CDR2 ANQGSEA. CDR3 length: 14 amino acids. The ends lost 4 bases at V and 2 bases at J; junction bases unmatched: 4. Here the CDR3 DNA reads TGCAGCGTTGTACGTAGCGGGGGGGCCTACGAGCAGTACTTC. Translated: CSVVRSGGAYEQYF.

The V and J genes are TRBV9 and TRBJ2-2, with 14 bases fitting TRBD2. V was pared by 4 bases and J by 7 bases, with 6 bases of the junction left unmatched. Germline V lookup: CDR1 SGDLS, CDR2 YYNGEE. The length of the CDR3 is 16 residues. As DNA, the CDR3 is TGTGCCAGCAGCCCGAGGACTAGCGGGAGGATCGGGGAGCTGTTTTTT. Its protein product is CASSPRTSGRIGELFF.

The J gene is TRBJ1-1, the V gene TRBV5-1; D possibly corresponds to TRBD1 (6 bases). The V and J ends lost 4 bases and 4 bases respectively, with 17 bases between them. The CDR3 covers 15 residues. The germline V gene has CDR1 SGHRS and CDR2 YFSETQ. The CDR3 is CASSPRQVSSTEAFF. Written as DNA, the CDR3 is TGCGCCAGCAGCCCAAGACAGGTTTCCAGCACTGAAGCTTTCTTT. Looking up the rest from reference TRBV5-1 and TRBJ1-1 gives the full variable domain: KAGVTQTPRYLIKTRGQQVTLSCSPISGHRSVSWYQQTPGQGLQFLFEYFSETQRNKGNFPGRFSGRQFSNSRSEMNVSTLELGDSALYLCASSPRQVSSTEAFFGQGTRLTVV.

For the CDR3, the DNA is TGTGCCAGGGTAGTCTATGGCTACACCTTC. This codes for CARVVYGYTF. The V gene is TRBV19, the J gene TRBJ1-2; D gene uncertain. The CDR3 is made up of 10 amino acids. Germline loops: CDR1 LNHDA, CDR2 SQIVND (reference sequence). V lost 9 bases, J lost 4 bases, and 6 bases lay in between.

This chain's CDR3 is CASSQDGAGELSGYTF. The DNA for the CDR3 is TGCGCCAGCAGCCAAGATGGCGCAGGGGAACTTTCGGGCTACACCTTC. The chain carries TRBV4-3 and TRBJ1-2, with a possible D match to TRBD1 (6 bases). With 0 bases removed from V and 8 bases from J, the gap between germline ends came to 19 bases. This CDR3 region has 16 residues. From germline, CDR1 is LGHNA and CDR2 YSLEER.

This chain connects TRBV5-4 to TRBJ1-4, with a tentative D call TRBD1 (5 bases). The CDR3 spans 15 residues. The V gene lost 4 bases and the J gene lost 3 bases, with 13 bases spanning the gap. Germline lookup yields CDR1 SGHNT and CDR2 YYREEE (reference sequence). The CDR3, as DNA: TGTGCCAGCAGCCCCAGCGGGGCGGCTAATGAAAAACTGTTTTTT. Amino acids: CASSPSGAANEKLFF.

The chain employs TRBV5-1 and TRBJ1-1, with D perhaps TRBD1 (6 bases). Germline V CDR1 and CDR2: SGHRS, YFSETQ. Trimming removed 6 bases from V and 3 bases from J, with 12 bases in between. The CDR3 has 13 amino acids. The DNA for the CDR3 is TGCGCCAGCACCTCTCAGGGGTACACTGAAGCTTTCTTT. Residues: CASTSQGYTEAFF.

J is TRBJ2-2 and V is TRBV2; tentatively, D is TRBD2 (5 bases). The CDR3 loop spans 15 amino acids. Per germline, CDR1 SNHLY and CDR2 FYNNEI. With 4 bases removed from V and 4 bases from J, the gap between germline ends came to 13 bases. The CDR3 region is CASSGGLAVTGELFF. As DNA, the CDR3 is TGTGCCAGCAGTGGTGGGCTAGCCGTCACCGGGGAGCTGTTTTTT.

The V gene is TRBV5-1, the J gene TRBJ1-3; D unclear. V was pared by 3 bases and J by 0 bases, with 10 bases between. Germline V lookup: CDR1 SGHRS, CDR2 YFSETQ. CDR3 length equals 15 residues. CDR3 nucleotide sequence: TGCGCCAGCAGCTCGAGCGGGCTCTCTGGAAACACCATATATTTT. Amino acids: CASSSSGLSGNTIYF.

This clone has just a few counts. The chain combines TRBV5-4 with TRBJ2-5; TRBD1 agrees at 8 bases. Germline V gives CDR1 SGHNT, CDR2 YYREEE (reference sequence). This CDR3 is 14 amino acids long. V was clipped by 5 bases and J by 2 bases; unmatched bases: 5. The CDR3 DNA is TGTGCCAGCAGGGGGGACAGGAGACAAGAGACCCAGTACTTC. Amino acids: CASRGDRRQETQYF.

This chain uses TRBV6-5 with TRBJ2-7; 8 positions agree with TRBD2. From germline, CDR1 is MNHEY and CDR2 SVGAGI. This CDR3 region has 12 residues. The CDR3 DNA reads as TGTGCAACAGCGGGAGCCGCCTACGAGCAGTACTTC. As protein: CATAGAAYEQYF.

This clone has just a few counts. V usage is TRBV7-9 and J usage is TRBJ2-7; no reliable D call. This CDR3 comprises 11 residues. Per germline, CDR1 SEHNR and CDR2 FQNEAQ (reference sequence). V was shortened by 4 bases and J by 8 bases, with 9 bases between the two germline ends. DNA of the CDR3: TGTGCCAGCAGCTCATCCTGGCAGCAGTACTTC. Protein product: CASSSSWQQYF. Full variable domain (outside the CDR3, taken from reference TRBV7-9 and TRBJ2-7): DTGVSQNPRHKITKRGQNVTFRCDPISEHNRLYWYRQTLGQGPEFLTYFQNEAQLEKSRLLSDRFSAERPKGSFSTLEIQRTEQGDSAMYLCASSSSWQQYFGPGTRLTVT.